A single sample gave rise to the 3 T cell receptor beta chains below, sequenced in a study of regulatory T cells in long-lasting Graves disease. Libraries of TCR beta came from iRepertoire HTBI primers plus Arm-PCR of CDR3 regions. TCRdb processed the multiplex PCR reads anew with MiXCR; each CDR3 protein has one entry. The sample has about 420,000 distinct CDR3 sequences; around 22% are singletons. Documented time point: persistent/refractory GD, antithyroid drugs over 5 years with positive TRAb. Extracted PBMC RNA gave rise to the TCR library. This specimen was peripheral blood mononuclear cells (PBMCs), taken when the disease was refractory, from a patient treated with antithyroid drugs. The receptors derive from a female donor with Graves disease.

On this clonotype itself: A junction boundary mismatches the germline segment, possibly from a read error. The rearrangement uses TRBV7-9 and TRBJ2-7; 11 nucleotides align to TRBD1. The CDR3 length is 14 residues. Germline values: CDR1 SEHNR, CDR2 FQNEAQ (reference sequence). For the CDR3, the DNA is TGCGCCAGCAGCCAAGGACAGGGGGCGTCTCCAGAGTACTTC. Protein: CASSQGQGASPEYF.

This clonotype was seen ten or more times. The V call is TRBV28, the J call TRBJ2-5; D is unresolved. V shed 6 bases and J shed 6 bases, with 8 bases lying between them. CDR1 MDHEN and CDR2 SYDVKM come from the germline V gene. The CDR3 covers 11 residues. CDR3 nucleotide sequence: TGTGCCAGCAGCCTTCTACAGACCCAGTACTTC. Translation: CASSLLQTQYF.

A few counts support this clonotype. The V call is TRBV30, the J call TRBJ1-1; possibly TRBD1 for D (5 bases). The CDR3 length is 15 residues. The V end lost 2 bases, the J end lost 3 bases, and 16 bases lay between the germline ends. CDR1 GTSNPN and CDR2 SVGIG come from the germline V gene (reference sequence). The chain's CDR3 is CAWSWRGPGYTEAFF. DNA of the CDR3: TGTGCCTGGAGTTGGAGGGGACCGGGGTACACTGAAGCTTTCTTT.